What follows are 22 T cell receptor beta chains derived from one specimen sequenced in a study of low-dose radiotherapy and immunotherapy resistance in tumors. First-strand cDNA used TRAV- and TRBV-specific primers, covering alpha and beta chains. With a constant-region primer and a V-primer adapter, TCRs were subjected to around 20 PCR cycles of amplification. Each CDR3 protein gets one entry after TCRdb re-called the reads with MiXCR. Altogether some 10,000 distinct CDR3 sequences are present, over 35% being singletons, with the ten largest covering approximately 6.2%. Source of these receptors: a human donor with advanced metastatic prostate, ovarian, gallbladder or colorectal cancer (not recorded which). This table probably holds off-target reads from a library built for another chain.

V and J are TRBV9 and TRBJ2-7, with TRBD1 matching 8 bases. Germline assignment: CDR1 SGDLS and CDR2 YYNGEE. This CDR3 region has 14 residues. The V and J ends lost 3 bases and 7 bases, in that order; junction bases with no gene match: 9. In DNA, the CDR3 is TGTGCCAGCAGCGATGGACAGGGACGGGGTGAGCAGTACTTC. As protein: CASSDGQGRGEQYF.

By proportion, this clonotype is medium-sized. V gene TRBV6-2 or TRBV6-3 combines with J gene TRBJ2-7; D might be TRBD1 (6 bases). The CDR3 is 14 residues long. V shed 7 bases and J shed 1 base, with 14 bases lying between them. Germline V lookup: CDR1 MNHEY, CDR2 SVGEGT. Here the CDR3 DNA reads TGTGCCAGCAATCCCAGACAGGATTCCTACGAGCAGTACTTC. Protein product: CASNPRQDSYEQYF.

The chain recombines TRBV12-3 or TRBV12-4 with TRBJ2-7; D remains ambiguous. Between the trimmed V and J ends, which lost 2 bases and 6 bases, there was a span of 11 bases. CDR3 size: 13 residues. In nucleotides, the CDR3 is TGTGCCAGCAGTTTACTCTTGGACCCCGAGCAGTACTTC. The encoded protein is CASSLLLDPEQYF.

Remarks on this clonotype: One junction end disagrees with the germline gene, perhaps due to a read error. The gene calls are TRBV5-1 and TRBJ2-1; D is ambiguous. The V gene's germline CDR1 is SGHRS and CDR2 YFSETQ. The CDR3 sequence is 13 residues long. This CDR3 reads CASSHTSYNDQFF. The DNA of the CDR3 is TGCGCCAGCAGCCACACCTCCTACAATGATCAGTTCTTC. Drawing the rest from reference TRBV5-1 and TRBJ2-1, the complete variable domain is KAGVTQTPRYLIKTRGQQVTLSCSPISGHRSVSWYQQTPGQGLQFLFEYFSETQRNKGNFPGRFSGRQFSNSRSEMNVSTLELGDSALYLCASSHTSYNDQFFGPGTRLTVL.

A few counts support this clonotype. The chain combines TRBV5-1 with TRBJ1-4, with D perhaps TRBD1 (5 bases). Germline V CDR1 and CDR2: SGHRS, YFSETQ. Trimming removed 2 bases at V and 6 bases at J, with 14 bases between. The CDR3 covers 15 residues. The chain's CDR3 is CASSFYLGADEKLFF. As DNA, the CDR3 is TGCGCCAGCAGCTTTTACTTAGGGGCAGATGAAAAACTGTTTTTT.

This clonotype was seen more than once but under ten times. The rearrangement joins TRBV18 to TRBJ1-1; D call uncertain. Germline CDR1 reads KGHSH; CDR2 reads LQKENI. This CDR3 has 13 residues. V lost 1 base and J lost 1, with 4 bases in between. CDR3: CASSPQGNTEAFF. Here the CDR3 DNA reads TGTGCCAGCTCACCACAGGGGAACACTGAAGCTTTCTTT.

The V call is TRBV29-1, the J call TRBJ2-3; 10 positions match TRBD2. Germline V lookup: CDR1 SQVTM, CDR2 ANQGSEA. The CDR3 is 13 amino acids. Trimming at V came to 5 bases and at J to 1 base, leaving 0 bases not matched to a gene. This CDR3 is CSVLAGGTDTQYF. Here the CDR3 DNA reads TGCAGCGTTCTAGCGGGAGGCACAGATACGCAGTATTTT.

Only a few counts were recorded for this clonotype. The gene calls are TRBV20-1 and TRBJ1-1, with 11 bases that match TRBD1. Losses at the gene ends were 1 base for V and 7 bases for J; bases not matched to a gene: 5. Germline V CDR1 and CDR2: DFQATT, SNEGSKA (reference sequence). This CDR3 has 14 residues. CDR3 loop: CSARGGTGGFEAFF. The CDR3 coding sequence is TGCAGTGCTAGAGGGGGGACAGGGGGTTTTGAAGCTTTCTTT.

This clonotype has just a few counts. In nucleotides, the CDR3 is TGCGCCAGCAGCCTCCCCCCGGGACAGGGGGCCATCTCCTACACAGATACGCAGTATTTT. Translation: CASSLPPGQGAISYTDTQYF. This chain connects TRBV4-1 to TRBJ2-3; 12 bases match TRBD1. V gave up 4 bases and J gave up 2 bases; unmatched junction bases: 16. This CDR3 region has 20 residues. Germline V gene lookup returns CDR1 MGHRA and CDR2 YSYEKL.

The V and J genes are TRBV29-1 and TRBJ2-1, with 10 bases that match TRBD1. Germline-derived CDR1 and CDR2 are SQVTM and ANQGSEA. The CDR3 sequence is 15 residues long. Trimming at V came to 6 bases and at J to 5 bases, leaving 10 bases not matched to a gene. The CDR3 DNA reads as TGCAGCGTGGGAGACAGGGGGCGTACTGACAATGAGCAGTTCTTC. This translates into CSVGDRGRTDNEQFF.

This sequence joins TRBV27 and TRBJ1-1, with 7 bases that match TRBD1. The V gene's germline CDR1 is MNHEY and CDR2 SMNVEV (reference sequence). V gave up 5 bases and J gave up 5 bases; unmatched junction bases: 14. CDR3 length equals 16 residues. CDR3 in DNA: TGTGCCAGCAGTACATCCGGGGAGGGGGCGCGGACTGAAGCTTTCTTT. This gives the protein CASSTSGEGARTEAFF.

This clonotype was detected a few times. V and J are TRBV5-6 and TRBJ2-3, with TRBD2 matching over 10 bases. This CDR3 is built from 16 residues. CDR1 and CDR2 (germline): SGHDT, YYEEEE. Trimming took 4 bases from V and 2 from J; bases not matched to a gene: 7. CDR3 sequence (DNA): TGTGCCAGCAGCCTCGGACTAGCGGAGTACACAGATACGCAGTATTTT. Protein: CASSLGLAEYTDTQYF.

This clonotype turned up a few times. The chain is built from TRBV19 and TRBJ2-7, with D hard to call. V was pared by 4 bases and J by 0 bases, with 7 bases between. There are 13 residues in the CDR3. CDR1 and CDR2 (germline): LNHDA, SQIVND (reference sequence). CDR3 sequence: CASSKKDSYEQYF. The CDR3 DNA sequence: TGTGCCAGTAGTAAGAAGGACTCCTACGAGCAGTACTTC. The entire variable domain, with the rest obtained from reference TRBV19 and TRBJ2-7, is as follows: DGGITQSPKYLFRKEGQNVTLSCEQNLNHDAMYWYRQDPGQGLRLIYYSQIVNDFQKGDIAEGYSVSREKKESFPLTVTSAQKNPTAFYLCASSKKDSYEQYFGPGTRLTVT.

This sequence joins TRBV18 and TRBJ2-5; D not resolved. V lost 5 bases and J 1 base, leaving 2 bases between the germline ends. Germline CDR1 reads KGHSH; CDR2 reads LQKENI. CDR3 length: 11 amino acids. The DNA of the CDR3 is TGTGCCAGCTCAACCCAAGAGACCCAGTACTTC. Encoded protein: CASSTQETQYF.

In its sample, this clonotype was seen a few times. The chain recombines TRBV2 with TRBJ2-5; 8 bases match TRBD2. This CDR3 comprises 15 residues. Germline V lookup: CDR1 SNHLY, CDR2 FYNNEI. V lost 7 bases and J lost 4; bases outside the gene matches: 11. This chain's CDR3 is CASKPPGLVGETQYF. DNA of the CDR3: TGTGCCAGCAAACCTCCGGGACTAGTTGGAGAGACCCAGTACTTC.

This clonotype was observed a few times. The chain has TRBV19 and TRBJ2-1; 7 bases line up with TRBD2. With V trimmed by 9 bases and J by 5 bases, 10 bases remained unmatched. CDR1 and CDR2 (germline): LNHDA, SQIVND (reference sequence). The length of the CDR3 is 14 residues. The CDR3 DNA sequence: TGTGCCAGCCGTCGGGCTAGCGGAAACAATGAGCAGTTCTTC. Residues: CASRRASGNNEQFF.

This clonotype was recorded a few times. The chain uses TRBV3-1 and TRBJ2-3; D uncertain. This CDR3 has 16 amino acids. Germline CDR1 LGHDT, CDR2 YNNKEL (reference sequence). The V end was cut by 2 bases, the J end by 0 bases, with 12 bases between. The CDR3: CASSQLWSPSTDTQYF. As DNA, the CDR3 is TGTGCCAGCAGCCAATTGTGGAGCCCTAGCACAGATACGCAGTATTTT.

Relative to its sample, this clonotype is medium-sized (0.01 to 0.1%). The chain is built from TRBV29-1 and TRBJ2-1; 10 positions agree with TRBD2. The V gene end was trimmed by 2 bases and the J gene end by 1 base; junction bases not matched to a gene: 8. The V gene's germline CDR1 is SQVTM and CDR2 ANQGSEA. The CDR3 is 17 residues long. The DNA of the CDR3 is TGCAGCGTTGAATTCCCTAGCGGGAGTCGATCCTACAATGAGCAGTTCTTC. It is translated as CSVEFPSGSRSYNEQFF.

This clonotype has only a few counts. V gene TRBV3-1 combines with J gene TRBJ2-7; 7 bases map to TRBD2. The junction had 8 bases not matched to a gene; V was cut back by 0 bases and J by 0 bases. The germline CDR1 and CDR2 sequences are LGHDT and YNNKEL (reference sequence). The CDR3 is made up of 17 amino acids. CDR3: CASSQDFVGLYSYEQYF. The CDR3 nucleotides read TGTGCCAGCAGCCAAGATTTTGTGGGACTATACTCCTACGAGCAGTACTTC.

This chain joins TRBV23-1 and TRBJ1-3; the match to TRBD1 covers 7 bases. TRBV23-1 is treated as an ORF (open reading frame) with a function not yet certain. V lost 0 bases, J lost 2 bases, and 4 bases stayed unmatched. This CDR3 is built from 16 residues. The CDR3 sequence: CASSQSKGAPGNTIYF. In nucleotides, the CDR3 is TGCGCCAGCAGTCAATCCAAGGGGGCACCTGGAAACACCATATATTTT.

J is TRBJ1-3 and V is TRBV30; possibly TRBD1 for D (5 bases). The germline V gene encodes CDR1 GTSNPN and CDR2 SVGIG (reference sequence). Trimming removed 3 bases from V and 1 base from J, with 13 bases in between. There are 15 residues in the CDR3. CDR3 coding DNA: TGTGCCTGGAGGCGGGATCGGGGGTCTGGAAACACCATATATTTT. The encoded protein is CAWRRDRGSGNTIYF.

The chain links TRBV6-6 to TRBJ2-5, with D possibly being TRBD1 (5 bases). The CDR3 has 16 residues. Trimming cost V 4 bases and J 0 bases, with 15 bases left between them. Germline CDR1 and CDR2: MNHNY and SVGAGI (reference sequence). CDR3 in amino acids: CASSSPPDKHQETQYF. In nucleotides, the CDR3 is TGTGCCAGCAGTTCCCCCCCGGACAAACACCAAGAGACCCAGTACTTC.